The clone carrying this TCR beta chain was detected ten times or more. The data derive from a study of early T cells in non-severe SARS-CoV-2 infection. On the study more broadly: Bulk RNA isolated from unsorted whole blood underwent sequencing; chains were not paired.

Trimming at V came to 3 bases and at J to 4 bases, leaving 1 base not matched to a gene. The germline gives CDR1 SGHTA, CDR2 FQGNSA. This CDR3 has 14 residues. Unique molecular identifiers were affixed to single, distinct cDNA molecules. TCRdb analysed the 5' RACE reads with MiXCR anew, one entry per CDR3 protein. The table lists roughly 25,000 distinct CDR3 sequences, about 4.5% of them singletons, with 15% to 19% in the top ten. Input material: whole blood. The chain employs TRBV7-2 and TRBJ2-3; 10 nucleotides align to TRBD1. This clonotype was obtained from an adult who was a healthcare worker with PCR-confirmed SARS-CoV-2 infection or an uninfected control (not recorded which). CDR3 in amino acids: CASSLTGGADTQYF. In DNA, the CDR3 is TGTGCCAGCAGCTTGACAGGGGGCGCAGATACGCAGTATTTT.